This T cell receptor beta chain emerged from a study of T cell responses to AZD1222 COVID-19 vaccine. This CDR3 comprises 11 residues. Germline V CDR1 and CDR2: DFQATT, SNEGSKA (reference sequence). Between the trimmed V and J ends, which lost 5 bases and 4 bases, there was a span of 6 bases. Sequencing used immunoSEQ multiplex PCR; TCRdb keeps in-frame clones, though not all of them. The sample has 100,000 or so clones, 87% seen once. This clonotype was obtained from an adult in good health. The chain combines TRBV20-1 with TRBJ2-1; unclear D gene. Sequencing used peripheral blood, obtained on day 0 of AZD1222 vaccination. CDR3 region: CSAEMYNEQFF. DNA for the CDR3: TGCAGTGCTGAGATGTACAATGAGCAGTTCTTC.